A selection of T cell receptor beta chains follows, all from one sample in a study of cytomegalovirus exposure and HLA in healthy donors. Measured with immunoSEQ multiplex PCR; TCRdb has only the in-frame clones, and not every one. Here the sample spans some 170,000 clones, around four fifths being singletons. Sequenced input: PBMCs. The source is a man aged 30-40 years in good health and CMV-seropositive. Both conserved end residues are part of each CDR3. Fields, in order: J gene, clone size, V gene, D gene, CDR3 DNA, CDR3 protein. D genes are given only for firm matches. Rows may omit the clone size; those that give it use once, few, many or a size class.

TRBJ1-4	few	TRBV5-1	.	TGCGCCAGCAGCGGGCAGGCAGGCACTAATGAAAAACTGTTTTTT	CASSGQAGTNEKLFF
TRBJ1-4	.	TRBV18	.	TGTGCCAGCTCACCCCTGGGCCCTCAGGAGGGGCTGTTTTTT	CASSPLGPQEGLFF
TRBJ2-1	.	TRBV23-1	.	TGCGCCAGCAGTCAAGCCCGTCCTAAAATAGGGGTAGGGGATGAGCAGTTCTTC	CASSQARPKIGVGDEQFF
TRBJ2-7	.	TRBV2	.	TGTGCCAGCAATATGGGCGGGGGCCCCTACGAGCAGTACTTC	CASNMGGGPYEQYF
TRBJ1-4	.	TRBV7-9	.	TGTGCCAGCAGCTTAGGGGACCGCGGGGCCGAAAAACTGTTTTTT	CASSLGDRGAEKLFF
TRBJ2-1	.	TRBV2	.	TGTGCCAGCAGTGTGAGTTTCTACAATGAGCAGTTCTTC	CASSVSFYNEQFF
TRBJ2-2	.	TRBV12-5	.	TGTGCTAGTGGTTTGGTCACAACGTCGAACACCGGGGAGCTGTTTTTT	CASGLVTTSNTGELFF
TRBJ1-1	.	TRBV7-9	TRBD1	TGTGCCAGCAGCCTGCACGTGGCAGGGGGTGAAGCTTTCTTT	CASSLHVAGGEAFF
TRBJ1-4	.	TRBV2	.	TGTGCCAGCAGTGGGGGCCGTACAACTAATGAAAAACTGTTTTTT	CASSGGRTTNEKLFF
TRBJ2-5	.	TRBV5-8	TRBD2	TGTGCCAGCAGCTTCCTATCGGGGGGGTTTTTGGAGACCCAGTACTTC	CASSFLSGGFLETQYF
TRBJ1-3	.	TRBV6-4	TRBD1	TGTGCCAGCAGTGACTCAACCCGGGACAGTCACTCTGGAAACACCATATATTTT	CASSDSTRDSHSGNTIYF
TRBJ1-2	.	TRBV7-2	.	TGTGCCAGCAGCTTAGCTAAAAAGCTTTACTATGGCTACACCTTC	CASSLAKKLYYGYTF
TRBJ2-2	.	TRBV5-1	.	TGCGCCATCCAAGTAGGGAGCGGCCCCGGGGAGCTGTTTTTT	CAIQVGSGPGELFF
TRBJ1-5	.	TRBV29-1	.	TGCAGCGTTCGAGGGGGAGCCAATCAGCCCCAGCATTTT	CSVRGGANQPQHF
TRBJ2-5	.	TRBV18	.	TGTGCCAGCTCGCTTCGGGGGCAAGAGACCCAGTACTTC	CASSLRGQETQYF
TRBJ2-3	.	TRBV5-4	.	TGTGCCAGCAACCCCGGGGGTGGGGGGACAGATACGCAGTATTTT	CASNPGGGGTDTQYF
TRBJ1-6	few	TRBV7-2	.	TGTGCCAGCAGCTTAGGGGGACTCAGCTCTTCACCCCTCCACTTT	CASSLGGLSSSPLHF
TRBJ2-7	.	TRBV6-5	TRBD1	TGTGCCAGCGGAGTTAAGTCCGGGACAGGGGACGAGCAGTACTTC	CASGVKSGTGDEQYF
TRBJ2-3	.	TRBV7-2	TRBD2	TGTGCCAGCAGCTTCGCCAGCGGGGCCTTTTCGCGAGATACGCAGTATTTT	CASSFASGAFSRDTQYF
TRBJ2-5	.	TRBV6-5	TRBD1	TGTGCCAGCAGTGCCGAGACAGGGGTACAAGAGACCCAGTACTTC	CASSAETGVQETQYF
TRBJ2-7	.	TRBV7-9	.	TGTGCCAGCAGATCGACAGGTTACGAGCAGTACTTC	CASRSTGYEQYF
TRBJ2-3	.	TRBV7-7	.	TGTGCTAGCAGCTTAGGAGGGTTTGGCACAGATACGCAGTATTTT	CASSLGGFGTDTQYF
TRBJ2-7	.	TRBV7-2	.	TGTGCCAGCAGCTTTCAGGCGGACTTAGAGGGCTCCTACGAGCAGTACTTC	CASSFQADLEGSYEQYF
TRBJ1-1	.	TRBV4-3	.	TGCGCCAGCAGCCCCGCGAGGCAGATGAACACTGAAGCTTTCTTT	CASSPARQMNTEAFF
TRBJ2-7	few	TRBV14	TRBD1	TGTGCCAGCAGCCACCCGGCAGGGGGCTACGAGCAGTACTTC	CASSHPAGGYEQYF
TRBJ2-6	.	TRBV5-1	TRBD1	TGCGCCAGCAGCTTTGGACAGGGGGGTCCTGGGGCCAACGTCCTGACTTTC	CASSFGQGGPGANVLTF
TRBJ2-5	.	TRBV5-5	.	TGTGCCAGCAGCCAGGGGCCGAGGACCAAAGAGACCCAGTACTTC	CASSQGPRTKETQYF
TRBJ1-1	few	TRBV6-1	.	TGTGCCAGCAGTGAACTACAGGGCACTGAAGCTTTCTTT	CASSELQGTEAFF
TRBJ2-7	few	TRBV6-5	TRBD2	TGTGCCAGCCGGTCGGCAGGGAGGGCCTACGAGCAGTACTTC	CASRSAGRAYEQYF
TRBJ2-5	.	TRBV9	TRBD1	TGTGCCAGCAGCCCGTGGACAGGGCGTTTTGGGGAGACCCAGTACTTC	CASSPWTGRFGETQYF
TRBJ1-5	.	TRBV6-5	.	TGTGCCAGCAGGAGGACAAGTAGCAATCAGCCCCAGCATTTT	CASRRTSSNQPQHF
TRBJ2-7	.	TRBV2	TRBD1	TGTGCCAGCAGTGACATGAGGGGGCGCGTACCGTTTTACGAGCAGTACTTC	CASSDMRGRVPFYEQYF
TRBJ2-7	.	TRBV6-1	TRBD1	TGTGCCAGCAGTGCCTCTGGACAGGCTACCTCCTACGAGCAGTACTTC	CASSASGQATSYEQYF
TRBJ2-1	few	TRBV27	TRBD1	TGTGCCAGCAGTCCCGACTGGGACAGCAGCTCCTACAATGAGCAGTTCTTC	CASSPDWDSSSYNEQFF
TRBJ2-1	few	TRBV11-3	.	TGTGCCAGCAGCTTAGATCAGGGCGGTTCGAGCTCCTACAATGAGCAGTTCTTC	CASSLDQGGSSSYNEQFF
TRBJ1-1	.	TRBV29-1	.	TGCAGCGTCGTTCTCTTTACGGACACTGAAGCTTTCTTT	CSVVLFTDTEAFF
TRBJ2-2	.	TRBV18	.	TGTGCCAGCTCCCCTCTCGGGGGGGAGCTGTTTTTT	CASSPLGGELFF
TRBJ2-6	.	TRBV29-1	TRBD1	TGCAGCGTTCGACAGGGTACTGGGGCCAACGTCCTGACTTTC	CSVRQGTGANVLTF
TRBJ1-5	.	TRBV27	.	TGTGCCAGCAGTTTAGTTTCAGGGTTTGGCAATCAGCCCCAGCATTTT	CASSLVSGFGNQPQHF
TRBJ2-3	.	TRBV4-3	TRBD2	TGCGCCAGCAGCCAAGAAGCCGGGAGGGGACTAGCGGGGAGGGATACGCAGTATTTT	CASSQEAGRGLAGRDTQYF
TRBJ2-1	once	TRBV5-1	.	TGCGCCAGCAGCTCGGCCCGGGACAATGAGCAGTTCTTC	CASSSARDNEQFF
TRBJ2-3	.	TRBV7-8	TRBD1	TGTGCCAGCAGCCTAGACGACAGGGGGGAGGCAGATACGCAGTATTTT	CASSLDDRGEADTQYF
TRBJ1-1	.	TRBV5-1	.	TGCGCCAGCACAATTAGGAGGGGCTTCACTGAAGCTTTCTTT	CASTIRRGFTEAFF
TRBJ2-1	.	TRBV6-1	TRBD1	TGTGCCAGCAGTGCTCCCTCGGGACAGACGGGATCAGGTGAGCAGTTCTTC	CASSAPSGQTGSGEQFF
TRBJ1-2	.	TRBV5-5	.	TGTGCCAGCAGTTTGTGGGGAACACAGGGCCCCTATGGCTACACCTTC	CASSLWGTQGPYGYTF
TRBJ1-4	once	TRBV6-1	TRBD1	TGTGCCAGCAGTGATCCGGGACAGGTTTCTCTAGGAGAAAAACTGTTTTTT	CASSDPGQVSLGEKLFF
TRBJ2-4	.	TRBV5-4	.	TGTGCCAGCAGCTTGATAGTTGCGGCAGATCTAGCCAAAAACATTCAGTACTTC	CASSLIVAADLAKNIQYF
TRBJ2-7	.	TRBV6-5	.	TGTGCCAGCAGTTACGGACCACAGACAGGATCTTACGAGCAGTACTTC	CASSYGPQTGSYEQYF
TRBJ1-1	.	TRBV6-1	TRBD1	TGTGCCAGCAGTGAAGGGGCAGGGGGCGTTTTGAACACTGAAGCTTTCTTT	CASSEGAGGVLNTEAFF
TRBJ1-1	.	TRBV19	TRBD1	TGTGCCAGTAGATACTATGGACAGGGCTTTACCGAAGCTTTCTTT	CASRYYGQGFTEAFF
TRBJ2-7	few	TRBV18	TRBD1	TGTGCCAGCTCACGAGGGACAGCACAGAACTACGAGCAGTACTTC	CASSRGTAQNYEQYF
TRBJ1-5	.	TRBV7-8	.	TGTGCCAGCAGCTTAGAGGCCAGGGGCGGAGGGCCCCAGCATTTT	CASSLEARGGGPQHF
TRBJ2-7	.	TRBV10-3	TRBD1	TGTGCCATCAGTGAGTCAGGGACAGGAGGCGAGCAGTACTTC	CAISESGTGGEQYF
TRBJ1-5	.	TRBV6-6	TRBD1	TGTGCCAGCAGGACAGGGAGCAATCAGCCCCAGCATTTT	CASRTGSNQPQHF
TRBJ1-1	.	TRBV2	TRBD1	TGTGCCATACAGGGACAGCCGAACACTGAAGCTTTCTTT	CAIQGQPNTEAFF